The clone carrying this T cell receptor (beta chain) was counted once. Its antigen is not identified. The data were obtained in a study of T cell repertoires in cytomegalovirus infection. Study-wide context: CMV infection plus the matching HLA type was flagged by public TCR beta signatures.

Using its own MiXCR run on the reads, TCRdb lists one record per CDR3 protein. The sample records fewer than 900,000 distinct CDR3 sequences, almost 30% being singletons. Germline assignment: CDR1 MNHEY and CDR2 SVGEGT. Unmatched junction bases numbered 7, after V lost 2 bases and J lost 3 bases. There are 15 residues in the CDR3. The rearrangement uses TRBV6-2 or TRBV6-3 and TRBJ2-7; 7 nucleotides match TRBD2. The sequences come from cultured CD8+ T cells from PBMCs, collected from culture after CMV antigen stimulation. The TCR was taken from a human donor in good health (CMV status not recorded). Some clones in this sample may be carry-over from other donors' samples. In nucleotides, the CDR3 is TGTGCCAGCAGTTACGGAGCGGGGAGGTTCTACGAGCAGTACGTC. Its protein is CASSYGAGRFYEQYV.